Following are 15 T cell receptor beta chains from one sample sequenced in a study of blood T cell repertoires in COVID-19. Libraries were prepared by immunoSEQ multiplex PCR; TCRdb keeps only in-frame clonotypes and omits some of them. This sample yields a few hundred thousand clones, of which about 86% are seen a single time; 3.4% belongs to the top ten. Sequencing was performed on PBMCs or T cells enriched from blood (not recorded which). The receptors here all came from a man aged 45-65 years who had recovered from COVID-19.

The chain carries TRBV5-1 and TRBJ1-3; 7 bases line up with TRBD1. V was pared by 0 bases and J by 4 bases, with 4 bases of the junction left unmatched. CDR3 length: 15 residues. Germline assignment: CDR1 SGHRS and CDR2 YFSETQ. The CDR3 is CASSLVGTEGNTIYF. As DNA, the CDR3 is TGCGCCAGCAGCTTGGTAGGGACAGAGGGAAACACCATATATTTT.

The V gene is TRBV28, the J gene TRBJ2-1; D possibly corresponds to TRBD2 (5 bases). Germline V gives CDR1 MDHEN, CDR2 SYDVKM. V was shortened by 6 bases and J by 10 bases, with 16 bases between the two germline ends. There are 13 residues in the CDR3. CDR3 bases: TGTGCCAGCAGGGGGAGCACATTGGGGGAGCAGTTCTTC. It translates to CASRGSTLGEQFF.

This chain links TRBV6-4 with TRBJ1-1; D may be TRBD1 (6 bases). CDR1 is MRHNA and CDR2 is SNTAGT in the germline V gene. This CDR3 is 12 amino acids long. Deletions cut 8 bases from V and 1 base from J, with 8 bases between. The CDR3 protein is CASSTGNTEAFF. The DNA of the CDR3 is TGTGCCAGCTCGACAGGGAACACTGAAGCTTTCTTT.

In this sample, this clone turned up a few times. This chain joins TRBV19 and TRBJ2-7, with D perhaps matching TRBD1 (5 bases). The germline V gene has CDR1 LNHDA and CDR2 SQIVND (reference sequence). The CDR3 loop spans 13 amino acids. V lost 3 bases and J lost 2, with 8 bases in between. The CDR3 loop reads CASSMGQTYEQYF. CDR3 in DNA: TGTGCCAGTAGTATGGGGCAGACCTACGAGCAGTACTTC. Based on the CDR3 plus reference TRBV19 and TRBJ2-7, the full variable domain is DGGITQSPKYLFRKEGQNVTLSCEQNLNHDAMYWYRQDPGQGLRLIYYSQIVNDFQKGDIAEGYSVSREKKESFPLTVTSAQKNPTAFYLCASSMGQTYEQYFGPGTRLTVT.

This clone was seen a handful of times. Written as DNA, the CDR3 is TGTGCCAGCAGACTCTCGGTCGGGTACCAAGAGACCCAGTACTTC. Protein sequence: CASRLSVGYQETQYF. The chain combines TRBV2 with TRBJ2-5; D is unclear. Looked up from germline, CDR1 is SNHLY and CDR2 is FYNNEI. This CDR3 is 15 amino acids long. V lost 6 bases and J 0 bases, leaving 14 bases between the germline ends.

CDR3 bases: TGTGCCAGCAGCTTAGGACTAGTTTATGGCACAGATACGCAGTATTTT. Protein product: CASSLGLVYGTDTQYF. This rearrangement joins TRBV11-2 to TRBJ2-3, with a weak D call TRBD2 (6 bases). The germline CDR1 and CDR2 sequences are SGHAT and FQNNGV. Trimming took off 1 base at V and 1 base at J, with 12 bases between the two ends. This CDR3 contains 16 residues.

This CDR3 is CASSDKTGNYGYTF. CDR3 nucleotide sequence: TGTGCCAGCTCGGACAAGACAGGGAACTATGGCTACACCTTC. The V call is TRBV18, the J call TRBJ1-2; 7 bases fit TRBD1. Germline V gives CDR1 KGHSH, CDR2 LQKENI. The junction had 6 bases not matched to a gene; V was cut back by 6 bases and J by 2 bases. This CDR3 is built from 14 residues.

V is TRBV30 and J is TRBJ1-2, with D perhaps TRBD1 (5 bases). Germline loops: CDR1 GTSNPN, CDR2 SVGIG (reference sequence). V was cut by 2 bases and J by 0 bases, with 16 bases left in between. CDR3 length: 16 amino acids. The CDR3 loop is CAWSPFSGETNYGYTF. Here the CDR3 DNA reads TGTGCCTGGAGTCCCTTCTCGGGGGAAACTAACTATGGCTACACCTTC.

This clone has a handful of counts. V usage is TRBV7-2 and J usage is TRBJ1-1; no definite D call. V lost 6 bases to trimming and J lost 1 base, with 9 bases between them. Germline CDR1 and CDR2: SGHTA and FQGNSA. This CDR3 is built from 13 residues. CDR3: CASRSLSNTEAFF. CDR3 bases: TGTGCCAGCAGGTCTCTTTCGAACACTGAAGCTTTCTTT. The full variable domain, with the rest looked up from reference TRBV7-2 and TRBJ1-1, is GAGVSQSPSNKVTEKGKDVELRCDPISGHTALYWYRQSLGQGLEFLIYFQGNSAPDKSGLPSDRFSAERTGGSVSTLTIQRTQQEDSAVYLCASRSLSNTEAFFGQGTRLTVV.

The chain carries TRBV9 and TRBJ2-2, with 8 positions matching TRBD1. Germline V gene data show CDR1 as SGDLS and CDR2 as YYNGEE. Losses at the gene ends were 3 bases for V and 7 bases for J; bases not matched to a gene: 8. This CDR3 has 15 residues. The CDR3 region is CASSAGQGLHGELFF. CDR3 sequence (DNA): TGTGCCAGCAGCGCAGGACAGGGCCTACACGGGGAGCTGTTTTTT.

The chain couples TRBV3-1 (or the pseudogene TRBV3-2) to TRBJ1-1; 9 bases are a match to TRBD1. CDR3 length: 14 residues. Unmatched junction bases numbered 2, after V lost 6 bases and J lost 0 bases. Germline lookup yields CDR1 LGHDT and CDR2 YNNKEL (reference sequence). The CDR3 nucleotides read TGTGCCAGCAGGGGACAGGGCATGAACACTGAAGCTTTCTTT. This sequence encodes CASRGQGMNTEAFF.

The chain carries TRBV5-4 and TRBJ1-2; 9 bases line up with TRBD1. V dropped 4 bases and J dropped 8; count of bases not matched to a gene: 9. The CDR3 consists of 14 residues. Germline CDR1 and CDR2: SGHNT and YYREEE (reference sequence). CDR3 bases: TGTGCCAGCAGCGCGGGACAGGGTACGATAGGCTACACCTTC. Translation gives CASSAGQGTIGYTF.

The chain employs TRBV6-5 and TRBJ1-2; 8 bases fit TRBD1. The CDR3 sequence is 14 residues long. The germline V gene encodes CDR1 MNHEY and CDR2 SVGAGI. J lost 7 bases, V lost 1 base, and 5 bases had no gene match. The CDR3 nucleotides are TGTGCCAGCAGTTACTGGGGACAGGATCCTGGCTACACCTTC. This gives the protein CASSYWGQDPGYTF.

The chain recombines TRBV6-2 or TRBV6-3 with TRBJ1-4, with D possibly matching TRBD1 (5 bases). CDR3 length: 15 residues. CDR1 is MNHEY and CDR2 is SVGEGT in the germline V gene. V lost 5 bases, J lost 4 bases, and 14 bases lay in between. Here the CDR3 reads CASSRHRPDNEKLFF. Here the CDR3 DNA reads TGTGCCAGCAGTCGCCACAGGCCCGATAATGAAAAACTGTTTTTT.

This clone appeared once. The chain is built from TRBV5-1 and TRBJ2-1; 8 nucleotides align to TRBD1. Germline V lookup: CDR1 SGHRS, CDR2 YFSETQ. This CDR3 has 14 amino acids. After removal of 3 bases from V and 8 bases from J, the junction contained 7 bases not matched to a gene. The CDR3 nucleotides read TGCGCCAGCAGCTCCGGACAGGGTACGGATGAGCAGTTCTTC. Encoded protein: CASSSGQGTDEQFF.